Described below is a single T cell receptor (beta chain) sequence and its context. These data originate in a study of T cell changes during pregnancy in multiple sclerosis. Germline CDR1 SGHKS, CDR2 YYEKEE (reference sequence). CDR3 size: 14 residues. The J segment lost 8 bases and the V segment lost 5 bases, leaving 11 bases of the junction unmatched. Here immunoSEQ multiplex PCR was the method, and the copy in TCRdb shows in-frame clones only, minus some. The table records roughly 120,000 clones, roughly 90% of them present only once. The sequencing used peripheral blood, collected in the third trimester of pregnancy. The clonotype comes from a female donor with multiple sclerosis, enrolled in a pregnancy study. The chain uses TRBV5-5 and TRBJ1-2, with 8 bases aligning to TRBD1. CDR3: CASSLNGGTGGYTF. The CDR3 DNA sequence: TGTGCCAGCAGTCTGAATGGGGGGACAGGCGGCTACACCTTC.